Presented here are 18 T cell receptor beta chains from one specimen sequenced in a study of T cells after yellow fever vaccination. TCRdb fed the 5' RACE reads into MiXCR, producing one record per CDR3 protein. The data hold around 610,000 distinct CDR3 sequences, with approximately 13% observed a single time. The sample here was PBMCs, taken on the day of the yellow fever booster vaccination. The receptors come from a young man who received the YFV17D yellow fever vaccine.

The CDR3 DNA reads as TGTGCCAGCAGACCAACTTTAGCGGCACACACAGATACGCAGTATTTT. Its protein product is CASRPTLAAHTDTQYF. The chain has TRBV12-3 or TRBV12-4 and TRBJ2-3; D may be TRBD2 (6 bases). The CDR3 spans 16 residues. V shed 6 bases and J shed 2 bases, with 18 bases lying between them.

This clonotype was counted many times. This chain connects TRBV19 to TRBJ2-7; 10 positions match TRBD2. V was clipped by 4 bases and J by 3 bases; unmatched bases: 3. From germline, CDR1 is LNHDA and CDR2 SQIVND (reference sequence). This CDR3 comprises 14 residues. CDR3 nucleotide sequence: TGTGCCAGTAGTAAACTAGCGGGACACTACGAGCAGTACTTC. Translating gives CASSKLAGHYEQYF.

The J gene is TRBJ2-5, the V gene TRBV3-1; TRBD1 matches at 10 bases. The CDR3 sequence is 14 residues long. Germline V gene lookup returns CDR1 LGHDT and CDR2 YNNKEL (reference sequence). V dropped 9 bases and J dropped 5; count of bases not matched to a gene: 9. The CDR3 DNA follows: TGTGCCAGATTATATAAGGACAGGGGGGAGACCCAGTACTTC. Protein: CARLYKDRGETQYF.

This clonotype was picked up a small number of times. CDR3 region: CSATGLAGALRSYNEQFF. The DNA of the CDR3 is TGCAGTGCTACCGGACTAGCGGGAGCCCTCCGCTCCTACAATGAGCAGTTCTTC. This chain uses TRBV20-1 with TRBJ2-1; 13 nucleotides agree with TRBD2. The CDR3 sequence is 18 residues long. V lost 4 bases to trimming and J lost 0 bases; unmatched junction nucleotides: 9. Looked up from germline, CDR1 is DFQATT and CDR2 is SNEGSKA (reference sequence).

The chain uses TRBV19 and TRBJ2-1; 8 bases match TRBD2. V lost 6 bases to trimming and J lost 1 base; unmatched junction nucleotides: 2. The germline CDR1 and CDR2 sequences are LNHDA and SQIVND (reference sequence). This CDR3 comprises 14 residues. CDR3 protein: CASSKRESYNEQFF. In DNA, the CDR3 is TGTGCCAGTAGCAAGCGGGAGTCCTACAATGAGCAGTTCTTC.

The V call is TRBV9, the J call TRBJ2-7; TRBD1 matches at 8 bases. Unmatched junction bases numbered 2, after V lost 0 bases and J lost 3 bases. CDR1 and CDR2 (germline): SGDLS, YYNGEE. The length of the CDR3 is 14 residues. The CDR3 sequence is CASSVADRDYEQYF. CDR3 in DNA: TGTGCCAGCAGCGTAGCGGACAGGGACTACGAGCAGTACTTC.

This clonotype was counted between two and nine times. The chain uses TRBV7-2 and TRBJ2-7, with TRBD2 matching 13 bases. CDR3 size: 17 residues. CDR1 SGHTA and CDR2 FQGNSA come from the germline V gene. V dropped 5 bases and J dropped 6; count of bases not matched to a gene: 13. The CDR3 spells CASSLTSGRTPPGEQYF. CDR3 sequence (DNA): TGTGCCAGCAGCCTGACTAGCGGGAGGACCCCCCCTGGCGAGCAGTACTTC.

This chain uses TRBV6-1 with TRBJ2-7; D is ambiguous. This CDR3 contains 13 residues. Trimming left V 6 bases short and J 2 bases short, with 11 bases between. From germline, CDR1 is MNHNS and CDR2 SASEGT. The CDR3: CASRVGMPYEQYF. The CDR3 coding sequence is TGTGCCAGCAGGGTAGGGATGCCCTACGAGCAGTACTTC.

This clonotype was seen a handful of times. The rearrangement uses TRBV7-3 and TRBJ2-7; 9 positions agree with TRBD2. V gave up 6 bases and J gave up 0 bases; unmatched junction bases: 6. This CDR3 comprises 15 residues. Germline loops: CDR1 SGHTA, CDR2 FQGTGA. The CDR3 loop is CASRSWREGSYEQYF. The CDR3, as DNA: TGTGCCAGCAGGTCCTGGCGGGAGGGCTCCTACGAGCAGTACTTC.

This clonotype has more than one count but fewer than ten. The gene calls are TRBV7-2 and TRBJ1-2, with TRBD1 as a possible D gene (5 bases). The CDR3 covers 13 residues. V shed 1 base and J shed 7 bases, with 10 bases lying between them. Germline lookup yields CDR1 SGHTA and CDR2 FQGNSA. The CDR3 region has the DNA TGTGCCAGCAGCTTAGGACAGACTAGTGGCTACACCTTC. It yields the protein CASSLGQTSGYTF.

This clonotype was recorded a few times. This CDR3 is CASSSSLVGQGPNEQFF. The CDR3 DNA reads TGTGCCAGCAGCTCATCCCTTGTGGGACAGGGTCCGAATGAGCAGTTCTTC. This rearrangement joins TRBV7-9 to TRBJ2-1; 9 bases match TRBD1. The V segment lost 4 bases and the J segment 7 bases; nucleotides outside the gene matches: 14. CDR3 length: 17 amino acids. Germline CDR1 SEHNR, CDR2 FQNEAQ (reference sequence).

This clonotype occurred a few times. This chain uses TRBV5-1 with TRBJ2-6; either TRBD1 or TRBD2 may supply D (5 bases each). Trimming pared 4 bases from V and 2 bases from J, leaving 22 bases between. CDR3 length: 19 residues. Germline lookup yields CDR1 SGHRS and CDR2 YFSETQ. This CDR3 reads CASSAQRGTPTPGANVLTF. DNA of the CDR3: TGCGCCAGCAGCGCCCAGCGTGGGACCCCTACCCCTGGGGCCAACGTCCTGACTTTC.

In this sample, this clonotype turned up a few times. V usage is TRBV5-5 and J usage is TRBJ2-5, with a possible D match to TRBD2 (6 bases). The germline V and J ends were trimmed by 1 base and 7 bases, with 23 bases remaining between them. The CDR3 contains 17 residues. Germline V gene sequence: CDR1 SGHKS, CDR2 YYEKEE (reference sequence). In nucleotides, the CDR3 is TGTGCCAGCAGCTTGAATTTGGCTAGCGCCAACCAGGCGACCCAGTACTTC. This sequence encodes CASSLNLASANQATQYF.

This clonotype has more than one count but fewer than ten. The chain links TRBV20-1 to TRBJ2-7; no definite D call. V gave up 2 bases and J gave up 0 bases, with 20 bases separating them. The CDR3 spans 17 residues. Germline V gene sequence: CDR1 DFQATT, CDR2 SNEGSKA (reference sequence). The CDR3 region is CSARRSKGIGSSYEQYF. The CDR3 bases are TGCAGTGCTAGACGCTCGAAGGGTATAGGGTCCTCCTACGAGCAGTACTTC.

The CDR3 coding sequence is TGTGCCAGCAGCTCCGACAGGGGGCGGTTCACGAGTGGGACCCAGTACTTC. Translating it yields CASSSDRGRFTSGTQYF. The chain is built from TRBV5-4 and TRBJ2-5, with 10 bases identical to TRBD1. V trimming: 3 bases; J trimming: 7 bases; junction bases outside the gene matches: 15. CDR1 and CDR2 (germline): SGHNT, YYREEE (reference sequence). The CDR3 totals 17 residues.

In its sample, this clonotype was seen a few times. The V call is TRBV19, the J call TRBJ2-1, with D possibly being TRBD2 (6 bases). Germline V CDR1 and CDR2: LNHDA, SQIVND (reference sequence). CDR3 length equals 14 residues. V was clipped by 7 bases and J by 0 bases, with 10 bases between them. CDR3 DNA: TGTGCCAGTAAGGTCGGGAGCTCCTACAATGAGCAGTTCTTC. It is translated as CASKVGSSYNEQFF.

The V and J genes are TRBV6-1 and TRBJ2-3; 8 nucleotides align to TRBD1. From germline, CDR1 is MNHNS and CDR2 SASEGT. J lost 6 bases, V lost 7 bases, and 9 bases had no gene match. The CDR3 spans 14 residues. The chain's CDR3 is CASTGQGRLDTQYF. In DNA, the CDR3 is TGTGCCAGCACCGGACAGGGAAGATTGGATACGCAGTATTTT.

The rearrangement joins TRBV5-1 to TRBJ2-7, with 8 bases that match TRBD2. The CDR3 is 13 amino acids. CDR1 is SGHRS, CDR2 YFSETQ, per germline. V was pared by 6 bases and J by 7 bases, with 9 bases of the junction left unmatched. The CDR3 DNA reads TGCGCCAGCATGAACAGCCGGGAGGGAGAGCAGTACTTC. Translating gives CASMNSREGEQYF.